The source of this T cell receptor beta chain is a study of T cells in Graves' hyperthyroidism and ophthalmopathy. Study-wide results and caveats: Ophthalmopathy cases were set apart from stable hyperthyroidism by a 13 V-J model. Also found in blood were most expanded thyroid clonotypes above 0.001.

Absent ophthalmopathy progression within 18 months defined stable Graves' hyperthyroidism. Thyroid ultrasound, orbital computed tomography, clinical symptoms, and serum thyroxine and TRAb underpinned diagnoses. This clonotype occurred once. Its antigen is currently unknown. TCR beta CDR3 sequences were amplified from RNA transcripts. TCR CDR3 regions were first amplified by RT-PCR with HTBI primers. TCRdb ran MiXCR on the multiplex PCR reads and lists one entry per CDR3 protein. This sample has roughly 420,000 distinct CDR3 sequences; around 16% occur once, and the top ten carry 13% to 15%. This receptor was obtained from a woman under 30 with Graves' hyperthyroidism. Sequencing was carried out using blood.

The CDR3 region is CASSLDSGGYGYTF. CDR3 nucleotide sequence: TGTGCCAGCAGCTTAGATTCCGGGGGTTATGGCTACACCTTC. The rearrangement links TRBV11-2 to TRBJ1-2; a weak D match, TRBD1 (5 bases). Germline-derived CDR1 and CDR2 are SGHAT and FQNNGV. V dropped 0 bases and J dropped 5 bases, with 10 bases sitting between them. The CDR3 is made up of 14 amino acids. Combining the CDR3 with reference TRBV11-2 and TRBJ1-2 gives the whole variable domain EAGVAQSPRYKIIEKRQSVAFWCNPISGHATLYWYQQILGQGPKLLIQFQNNGVVDDSQLPKDRFSAERLKGVDSTLKIQPAKLEDSAVYLCASSLDSGGYGYTFGSGTRLTVV.